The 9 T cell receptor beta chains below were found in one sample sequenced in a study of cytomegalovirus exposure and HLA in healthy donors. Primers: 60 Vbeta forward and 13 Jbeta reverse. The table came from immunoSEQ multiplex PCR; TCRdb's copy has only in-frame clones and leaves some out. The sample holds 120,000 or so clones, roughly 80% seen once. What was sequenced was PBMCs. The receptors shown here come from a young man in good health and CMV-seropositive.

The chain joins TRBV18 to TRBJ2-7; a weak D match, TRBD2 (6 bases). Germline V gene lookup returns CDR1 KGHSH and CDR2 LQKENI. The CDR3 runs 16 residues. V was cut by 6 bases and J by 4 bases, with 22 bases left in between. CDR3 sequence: CASSTSTGGEGYEQYF. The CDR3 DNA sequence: TGTGCCAGCTCTACCTCCACCGGGGGAGAGGGGTACGAGCAGTACTTC.

The CDR3 sequence is CASLGQLNSPLHF. For the CDR3, the DNA is TGTGCCAGCTTGGGACAGCTTAATTCACCCCTCCACTTT. This rearrangement joins TRBV18 to TRBJ1-6, with 7 positions matching TRBD1. In germline, CDR1 is KGHSH, CDR2 LQKENI. The CDR3 sequence is 13 residues long. V gave up 7 bases and J gave up 6 bases; unmatched junction bases: 3.

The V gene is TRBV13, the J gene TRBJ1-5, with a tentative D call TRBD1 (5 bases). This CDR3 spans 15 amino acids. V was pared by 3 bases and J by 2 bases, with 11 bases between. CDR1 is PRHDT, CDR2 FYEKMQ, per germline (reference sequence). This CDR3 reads CASSFGRAGNQPQHF. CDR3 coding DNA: TGTGCCAGCAGCTTCGGCAGGGCGGGCAATCAGCCCCAGCATTTT.

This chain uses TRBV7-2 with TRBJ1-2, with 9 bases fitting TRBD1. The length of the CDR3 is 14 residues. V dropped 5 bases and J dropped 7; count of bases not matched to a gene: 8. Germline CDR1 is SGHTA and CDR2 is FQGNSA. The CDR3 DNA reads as TGTGCCAGCAGCACTATTACAGGGGGCTTTGGCTACACCTTC. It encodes CASSTITGGFGYTF.

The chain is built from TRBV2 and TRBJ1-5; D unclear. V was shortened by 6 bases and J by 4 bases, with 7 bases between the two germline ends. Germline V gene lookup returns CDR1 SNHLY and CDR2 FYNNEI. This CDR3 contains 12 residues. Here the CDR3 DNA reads TGTGCCAGCAGAGTTGCGAATCAGCCCCAGCATTTT. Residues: CASRVANQPQHF. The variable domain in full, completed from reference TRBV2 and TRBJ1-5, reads EPEVTQTPSHQVTQMGQEVILRCVPISNHLYFYWYRQILGQKVEFLVSFYNNEISEKSEIFDDQFSVERPDGSNFTLKIRSTKLEDSAMYFCASRVANQPQHFGDGTRLSIL.

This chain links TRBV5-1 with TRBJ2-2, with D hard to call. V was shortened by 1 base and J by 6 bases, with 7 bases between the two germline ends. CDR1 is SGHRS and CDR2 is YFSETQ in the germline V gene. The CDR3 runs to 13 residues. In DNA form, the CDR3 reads TGCGCCAGCAGCTTGAATACAGCCGGGGAGCTGTTTTTT. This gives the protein CASSLNTAGELFF.

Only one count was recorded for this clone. The CDR3 coding sequence is TGTGCCAGCAGCGTAGCGGCTGGGGCCAACGTCCTGACTTTC. Encoded protein: CASSVAAGANVLTF. The J gene is TRBJ2-6, the V gene TRBV9; the D is unclear. The V gene's germline CDR1 is SGDLS and CDR2 YYNGEE. The CDR3 runs 14 residues. V shed 0 bases and J shed 2 bases, with 3 bases lying between them. Based on the CDR3 plus reference TRBV9 and TRBJ2-6, the full variable domain is DSGVTQTPKHLITATGQRVTLRCSPRSGDLSVYWYQQSLDQGLQFLIQYYNGEERAKGNILERFSAQQFPDLHSELNLSSLELGDSALYFCASSVAAGANVLTFGAGSRLTVL.

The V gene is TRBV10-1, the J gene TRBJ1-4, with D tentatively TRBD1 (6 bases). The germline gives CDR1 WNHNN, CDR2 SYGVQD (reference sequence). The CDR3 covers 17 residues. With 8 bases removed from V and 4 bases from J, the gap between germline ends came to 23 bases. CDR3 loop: CASEIQGPVGYNEKLFF. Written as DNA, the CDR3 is TGCGCCAGCGAAATACAGGGACCGGTGGGTTATAATGAAAAACTGTTTTTT.

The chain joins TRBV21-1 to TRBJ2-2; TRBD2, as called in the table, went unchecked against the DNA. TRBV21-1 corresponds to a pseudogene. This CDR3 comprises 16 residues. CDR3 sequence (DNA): TGTGCCAGCAGGCAGACCGGGACTACTCACTGCGGGGAGCTGTTTTTT. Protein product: CASRQTGTTHCGELFF.